This TCR beta chain was captured in a study of blood T cell repertoires in COVID-19. Overall study context: From the United States, Italy and Spain came samples of acute and convalescent COVID-19.

Recovered status in Cohort 3 required two negative PCRs, clearance, or symptom resolution. The CDR3 extends over 15 amino acids. Germline V CDR1 and CDR2: KGHDR, SFDVKD. The trim removed 3 bases at V and 0 bases at J, leaving 4 bases unmatched. Clones were sequenced by immunoSEQ multiplex PCR, and TCRdb holds only the in-frame ones, with some missing. The profile covers 150,000 to 170,000 clones, with about 86% appearing a single time and under 9.5% taken by the ten largest. This TCR was sampled from a middle-aged man who had recovered from COVID-19. The specimen sequenced was PBMCs or T cells enriched from blood (not recorded which). This chain links TRBV24-1 with TRBJ2-7; 7 positions agree with TRBD1. Here the CDR3 DNA reads TGTGCCACCAGTGATACGACAGGGAGCTCCTACGAGCAGTACTTC. This translates into CATSDTTGSSYEQYF.